The clone carrying this TCR beta chain has more than one count but fewer than ten. The record originates from a study of blood T cells in healthy people across ages. The second PCR ran about 6 to 12 cycles with a sample-barcoded 5' primer and J-beta primers. One entry per CDR3 protein results from TCRdb running MiXCR on the 5' RACE reads. The sample has 600,000 to 850,000 distinct CDR3 sequences, around 25% seen once. A further study also used this sample, focusing on T cells of mothers and their children. That paper notes: cDNA was synthesized from all extracted RNA at about 1.5 ug per reaction.

Material: blood. The source is a boy between 10 and 17 years old in good health.

The CDR3 nucleotides read TGCAGCGTTGAAGGGGAGGACGCCACAGATACGCAGTATTTT. This translates into CSVEGEDATDTQYF. The chain joins TRBV29-1 to TRBJ2-3; tentatively, D is TRBD2 (6 bases). The CDR3 runs to 14 residues. Trimming shortened V by 1 base and J by 2 bases, and 10 bases separated the two germline ends. Germline assignment: CDR1 SQVTM and CDR2 ANQGSEA.